This T cell receptor (beta chain) was observed in a study of blood T cell repertoires in COVID-19. J was trimmed by 5 bases and V by 6 bases; bases with no gene match: 17. Germline V CDR1 and CDR2: SGHDT, YYEEEE. This CDR3 contains 17 residues. This table comes from immunoSEQ multiplex PCR, and its TCRdb copy is limited to in-frame clones, with some not included. The sample lists 250,000 or so clones; roughly nine tenths were seen once. Material for sequencing was PBMCs or T cells enriched from blood (not recorded which). V and J are TRBV5-6 and TRBJ2-5; 9 bases fit TRBD2. This receptor was obtained from a woman between 18 and 29 years old who had recovered from COVID-19. The CDR3 DNA sequence: TGTGCCAGCACCCCTTTTAGCTTAGCAGCGGGGGGTGAGACCCAGTACTTC. It encodes CASTPFSLAAGGETQYF.